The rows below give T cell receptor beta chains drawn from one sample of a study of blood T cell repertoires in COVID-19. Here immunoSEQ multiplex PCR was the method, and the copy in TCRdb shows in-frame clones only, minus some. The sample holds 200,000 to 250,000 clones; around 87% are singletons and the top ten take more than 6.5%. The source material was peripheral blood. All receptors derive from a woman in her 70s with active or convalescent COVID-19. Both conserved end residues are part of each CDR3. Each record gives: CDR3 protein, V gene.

cdr3_aa: CASSQTGGPTQETQYF; v_call: TRBV4-3
cdr3_aa: CASSLREPLYF; v_call: TRBV12-3/TRBV12-4
cdr3_aa: CASSRGQGPRGPLHF; v_call: TRBV11-1
cdr3_aa: CASSLSQGGQETQYF; v_call: TRBV7-2
cdr3_aa: CASSFGGVGTGELFF; v_call: TRBV5-6
cdr3_aa: CASSSGTGGDQPQHF; v_call: TRBV5-1
cdr3_aa: CASTPDRRYNSPLHF; v_call: TRBV19
cdr3_aa: CASSFVGDEQYF; v_call: TRBV12-3/TRBV12-4
cdr3_aa: CAISESSGTGPGYTF; v_call: TRBV10-3
cdr3_aa: CASSVVGRNTEAFF; v_call: TRBV9
cdr3_aa: CASSPPARGETEAFF; v_call: TRBV18
cdr3_aa: CATSRQGNTEAFF; v_call: TRBV24-1
cdr3_aa: CASSHTMTGGRNEQFF; v_call: TRBV5-1
cdr3_aa: CASAEGGGGDTQYF; v_call: TRBV11-3
cdr3_aa: CASSEQGTNYGYTF; v_call: TRBV9
cdr3_aa: CASSEGRAKGNTIYF; v_call: TRBV2
cdr3_aa: CSVEPGVSGYTF; v_call: TRBV29-1
cdr3_aa: CATSDLRQDLGTEAFF; v_call: TRBV24-1
cdr3_aa: CASSLERAVYNEQFF; v_call: TRBV5-6
cdr3_aa: CASSLLAGGSYNEQFF; v_call: TRBV27
cdr3_aa: CASSSLAAGVTGELFF; v_call: TRBV11-2
cdr3_aa: CAITMDKYNEQFF; v_call: TRBV10-3
cdr3_aa: CASSLGQATDTQYF; v_call: TRBV5-1
cdr3_aa: CASSQGQGSQHF; v_call: TRBV12-3/TRBV12-4
cdr3_aa: CASSISFWGRGPLHF; v_call: TRBV19
cdr3_aa: CASTGNSYEQYF; v_call: TRBV25-1
cdr3_aa: CASNQEAGSYEQYF; v_call: TRBV5-1
cdr3_aa: CASRDQGQNQPQHF; v_call: TRBV6-6
cdr3_aa: CAISSRLPGELFF; v_call: TRBV10-3
cdr3_aa: CASSLLGSANTEAFF; v_call: TRBV5-1
cdr3_aa: CASSGLFRVGTEAFF; v_call: TRBV25-1
cdr3_aa: CASSFLPSTGELFF; v_call: TRBV6-2/TRBV6-3
cdr3_aa: CASSEFWFGGYTF; v_call: TRBV2
cdr3_aa: CASSVRADTQYF; v_call: TRBV2
cdr3_aa: CASSPFRIGARSGNTIYF; v_call: TRBV18
cdr3_aa: CASSLEGRIGNTIYF; v_call: TRBV11-2
cdr3_aa: CASRYSNQPQHF; v_call: TRBV12-3/TRBV12-4
cdr3_aa: CASSERTALNSPLHF; v_call: TRBV2
cdr3_aa: CASRAGAGQPQHF; v_call: TRBV19
cdr3_aa: CASGRVAGSEQYF; v_call: TRBV2
cdr3_aa: CASTLTGTATNYGYTF; v_call: TRBV19
cdr3_aa: CASSLAAGRAEAFF; v_call: TRBV7-2
cdr3_aa: CASSFREISYEQYF; v_call: TRBV5-1
cdr3_aa: CASSPDRPSSYNSPLHF; v_call: TRBV5-1
cdr3_aa: CASSLRPGAGETQYF; v_call: TRBV18